Each of the 3 T cell receptor beta chains below was sequenced from the same sample in a study of cytomegalovirus exposure and HLA in healthy donors. PCR was performed using 60 Vbeta and 13 Jbeta primers. Profiled with immunoSEQ multiplex PCR; TCRdb holds only in-frame clones, not every one. Of over 150,000 clones listed, about 64% are singletons. Sequenced input: PBMCs. These receptors all come from a man in his fifties or sixties in good health and CMV-seronegative.

CDR3 residues: CASSSPTAQYF. CDR3 DNA sequence: TGTGCCAGCAGTTCCCCTACTGCGCAGTACTTC. V and J are TRBV6-5 and TRBJ2-7, with D hard to call. Trimming removed 4 bases at V and 9 bases at J, with 10 bases between. This CDR3 contains 11 residues. Per germline, CDR1 MNHEY and CDR2 SVGAGI.

This chain uses TRBV7-9 with TRBJ1-1; no reliable D call. Germline loops: CDR1 SEHNR, CDR2 FQNEAQ (reference sequence). Trimming cost V 1 base and J 0 bases, with 9 bases left between them. The length of the CDR3 is 15 residues. In nucleotides, the CDR3 is TGTGCCAGCAGCTTAGGTCGGGGAATGAACACTGAAGCTTTCTTT. Translated, it gives CASSLGRGMNTEAFF. Combining the CDR3 with reference TRBV7-9 and TRBJ1-1 gives the whole variable domain DTGVSQNPRHKITKRGQNVTFRCDPISEHNRLYWYRQTLGQGPEFLTYFQNEAQLEKSRLLSDRFSAERPKGSFSTLEIQRTEQGDSAMYLCASSLGRGMNTEAFFGQGTRLTVV.

This chain connects TRBV4-3 to TRBJ1-1; no reliable D call. Trimming left V 1 base short and J 3 bases short, with 12 bases between. This CDR3 has 15 amino acids. The germline gives CDR1 LGHNA, CDR2 YSLEER. Here the CDR3 DNA reads TGCGCCAGCAGCCAAGTTTGGGCCAAGTACACTGAAGCTTTCTTT. This gives the protein CASSQVWAKYTEAFF.